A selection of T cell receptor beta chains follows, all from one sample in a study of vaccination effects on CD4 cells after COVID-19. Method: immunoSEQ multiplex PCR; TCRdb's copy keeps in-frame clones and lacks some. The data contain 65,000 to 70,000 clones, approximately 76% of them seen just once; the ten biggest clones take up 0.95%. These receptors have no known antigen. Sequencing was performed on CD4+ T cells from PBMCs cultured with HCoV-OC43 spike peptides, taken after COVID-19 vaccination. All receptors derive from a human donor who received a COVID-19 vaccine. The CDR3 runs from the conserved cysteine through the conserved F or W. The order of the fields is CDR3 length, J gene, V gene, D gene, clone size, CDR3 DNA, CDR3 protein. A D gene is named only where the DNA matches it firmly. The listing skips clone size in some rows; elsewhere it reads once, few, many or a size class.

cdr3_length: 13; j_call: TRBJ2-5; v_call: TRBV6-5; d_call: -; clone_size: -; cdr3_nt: TGTGCCAGCAGCCGAAGACTCCAAGAGACCCAGTACTTC; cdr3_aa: CASSRRLQETQYF
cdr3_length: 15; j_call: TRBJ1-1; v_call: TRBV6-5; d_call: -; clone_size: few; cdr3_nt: TGTGCCAGCAGTTCAAACCTACAGGGTGGCACTGAAGCTTTCTTT; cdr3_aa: CASSSNLQGGTEAFF
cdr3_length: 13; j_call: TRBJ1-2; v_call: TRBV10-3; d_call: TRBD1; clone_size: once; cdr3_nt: TGTGCCATCAGTCCCCAGGGGGGGTCTGGCTACACCTTC; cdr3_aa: CAISPQGGSGYTF
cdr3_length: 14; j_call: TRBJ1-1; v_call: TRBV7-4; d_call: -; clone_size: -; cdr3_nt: TGTGCCAGCAGCCTTCAGGGTAGTGGCACTGAAGCTTTCTTT; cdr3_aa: CASSLQGSGTEAFF
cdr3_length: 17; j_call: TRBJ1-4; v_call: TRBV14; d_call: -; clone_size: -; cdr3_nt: TGTGCCAGCAGCCAAGATCCGGTTGCGCAGGGCGAGAAAAAACTGTTTTTT; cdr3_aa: CASSQDPVAQGEKKLFF
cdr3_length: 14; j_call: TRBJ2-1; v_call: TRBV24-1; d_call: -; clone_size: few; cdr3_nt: TGTGCCACCAGTGGGGCCAGGGGCCAGGATGAGCAGTTCTTC; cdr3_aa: CATSGARGQDEQFF
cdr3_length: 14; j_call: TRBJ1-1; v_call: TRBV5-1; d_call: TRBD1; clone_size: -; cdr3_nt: TGCGCCAGCAGTAGAACAGGGGCCAACACTGAAGCTTTCTTT; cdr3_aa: CASSRTGANTEAFF
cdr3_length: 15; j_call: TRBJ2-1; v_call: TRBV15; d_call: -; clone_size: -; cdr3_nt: TGTGCCACCAGCAGAGATAGTACAACCGGGCATGAGCAGTTCTTC; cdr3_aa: CATSRDSTTGHEQFF
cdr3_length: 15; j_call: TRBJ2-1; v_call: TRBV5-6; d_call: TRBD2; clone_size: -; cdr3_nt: TGTGCCAGCAGCCTTAGCGGGGGGCACAGGGATGAGCAGTTCTTC; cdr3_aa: CASSLSGGHRDEQFF
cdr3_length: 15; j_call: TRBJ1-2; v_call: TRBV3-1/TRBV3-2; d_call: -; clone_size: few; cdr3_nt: TGTGCCAGCAGCCATTACAGGGAGGCTAACTATGGCTACACCTTC; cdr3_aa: CASSHYREANYGYTF
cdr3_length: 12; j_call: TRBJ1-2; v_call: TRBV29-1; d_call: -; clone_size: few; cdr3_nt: TGCAGCGTTGATTCCAGGAACTATGGCTACACCTTC; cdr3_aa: CSVDSRNYGYTF
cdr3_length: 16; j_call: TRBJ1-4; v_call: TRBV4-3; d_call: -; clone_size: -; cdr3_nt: TGCGCCAGCAGCAACGGTGGGGTAGGGGCTGCGGAAAAACTGTTTTTT; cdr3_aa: CASSNGGVGAAEKLFF
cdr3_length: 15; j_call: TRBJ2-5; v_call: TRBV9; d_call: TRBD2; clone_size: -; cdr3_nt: TGTGCCAGCAGCGTATCCGCCCGGGGGGGGGAGACCCAGTACTTC; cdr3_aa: CASSVSARGGETQYF
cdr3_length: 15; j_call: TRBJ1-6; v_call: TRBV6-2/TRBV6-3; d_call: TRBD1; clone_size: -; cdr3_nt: TGTGCCAGCAGTTACTTCGGACAGGGTAATTCACCCCTCCACTTT; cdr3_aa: CASSYFGQGNSPLHF
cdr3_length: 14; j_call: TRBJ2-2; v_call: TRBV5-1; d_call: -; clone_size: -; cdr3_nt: TGCGCCAGCAGCTTGGGCTGGGAAGCCGGGGAGCTGTTTTTT; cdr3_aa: CASSLGWEAGELFF
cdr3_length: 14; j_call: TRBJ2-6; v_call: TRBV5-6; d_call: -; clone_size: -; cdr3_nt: TGTGCCAGCAGCTTGAGGGGTGGGGCCAACGTCCTGACTTTC; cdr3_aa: CASSLRGGANVLTF
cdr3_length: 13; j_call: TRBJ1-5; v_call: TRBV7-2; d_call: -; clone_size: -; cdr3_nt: TGTGCCAGCAGCCCACAGGGAGGTCAGCCCCAGCATTTT; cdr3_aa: CASSPQGGQPQHF
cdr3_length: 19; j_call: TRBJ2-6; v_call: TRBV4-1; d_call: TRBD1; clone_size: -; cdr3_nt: TGCGCCAGCAGCCAAGCCCCGGGACAGGGTGAGTCTGGGGCCAACGTCCTGACTTTC; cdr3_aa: CASSQAPGQGESGANVLTF
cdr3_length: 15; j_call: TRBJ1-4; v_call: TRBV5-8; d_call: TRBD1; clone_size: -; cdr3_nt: TGTGCCAGCAGATACCAGACAGGGACTAATGAAAAACTGTTTTTT; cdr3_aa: CASRYQTGTNEKLFF
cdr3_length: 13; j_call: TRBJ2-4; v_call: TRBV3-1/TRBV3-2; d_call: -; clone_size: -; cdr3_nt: TGTGCCAGCAGCCAAAACGGGGAAAACATTCAGTACTTC; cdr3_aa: CASSQNGENIQYF
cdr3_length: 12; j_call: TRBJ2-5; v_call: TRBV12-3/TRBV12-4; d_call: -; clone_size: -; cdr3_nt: TGTGCCAGCAGCCAGGTGGGAGAGACCCAGTACTTC; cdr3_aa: CASSQVGETQYF
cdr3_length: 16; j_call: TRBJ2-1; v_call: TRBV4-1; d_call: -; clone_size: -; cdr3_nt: TGCGCCAGCAGCCAAGGACGGCCCTTCACCTACAATGAGCAGTTCTTC; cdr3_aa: CASSQGRPFTYNEQFF
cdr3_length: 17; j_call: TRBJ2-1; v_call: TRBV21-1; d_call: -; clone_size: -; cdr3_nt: TGTGCCAGCAGCCACGGGGCGGGGGGGCTTGCGGACAATGAGCAGTTCTTC; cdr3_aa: CASSHGAGGLADNEQFF
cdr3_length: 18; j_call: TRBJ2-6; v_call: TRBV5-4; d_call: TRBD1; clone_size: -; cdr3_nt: TGTGCCAGCAGCTTGGGAGGGACAGGGGCCTCTGGGGCCAACGTCCTGACTTTC; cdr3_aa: CASSLGGTGASGANVLTF
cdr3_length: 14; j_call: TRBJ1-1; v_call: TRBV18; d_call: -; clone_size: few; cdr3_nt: TGTGCCAGCTCACCACAGGGGTCGAACACTGAAGCTTTCTTT; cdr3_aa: CASSPQGSNTEAFF
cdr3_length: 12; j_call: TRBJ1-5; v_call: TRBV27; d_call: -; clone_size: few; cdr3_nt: TGTGCCAGCAGTTTTACTGGTCAGCCCCAGCATTTT; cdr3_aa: CASSFTGQPQHF
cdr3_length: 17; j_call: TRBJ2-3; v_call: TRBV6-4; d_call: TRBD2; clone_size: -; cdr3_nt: TGTGCCAGCAGTGACTCAACCCTAGCGGGGACCACAGATACGCAGTATTTT; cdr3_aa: CASSDSTLAGTTDTQYF
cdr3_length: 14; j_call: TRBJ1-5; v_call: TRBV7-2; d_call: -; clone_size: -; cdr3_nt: TGTGCCAGCAGCTTAGGTTCGGGGGGTCAGCCCCAGCATTTT; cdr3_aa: CASSLGSGGQPQHF
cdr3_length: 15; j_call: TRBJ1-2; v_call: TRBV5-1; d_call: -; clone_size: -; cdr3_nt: TGCGCCAGCAGCTACGGTTTAGGGATGAACTATGGCTACACCTTC; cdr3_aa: CASSYGLGMNYGYTF
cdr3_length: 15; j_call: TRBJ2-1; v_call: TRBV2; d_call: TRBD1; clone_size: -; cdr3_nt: TGTGCCAGCAGTGAAGGGACAGGGCCCCAGGATGAGCAGTTCTTC; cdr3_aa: CASSEGTGPQDEQFF
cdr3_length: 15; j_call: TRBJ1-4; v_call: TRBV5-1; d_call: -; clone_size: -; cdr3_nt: TGCGCCAGCAGCTTCGGGGGGAGAACTAATGAAAAACTGTTTTTT; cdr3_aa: CASSFGGRTNEKLFF
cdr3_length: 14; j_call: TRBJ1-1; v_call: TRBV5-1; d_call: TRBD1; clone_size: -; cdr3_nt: TGCGCCAGCGGGACAGGGGCCCCGGGAACTGAAGCTTTCTTT; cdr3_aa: CASGTGAPGTEAFF
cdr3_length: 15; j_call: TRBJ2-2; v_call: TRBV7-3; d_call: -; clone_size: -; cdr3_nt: TGTGCCAGCAGCACACAGAAATTGAACACCGGGGAGCTGTTTTTT; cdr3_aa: CASSTQKLNTGELFF
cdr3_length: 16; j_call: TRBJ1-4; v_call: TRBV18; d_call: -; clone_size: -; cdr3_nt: TGTGCCAGCTCACCTCTAACCGCTGCAACTAATGAAAAACTGTTTTTT; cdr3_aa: CASSPLTAATNEKLFF
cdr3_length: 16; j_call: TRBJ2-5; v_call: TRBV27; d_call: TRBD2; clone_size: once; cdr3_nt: TGTGCCAGCAGTCCTAAGTTAGCGGGGGGGAAAGAGACCCAGTACTTC; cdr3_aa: CASSPKLAGGKETQYF
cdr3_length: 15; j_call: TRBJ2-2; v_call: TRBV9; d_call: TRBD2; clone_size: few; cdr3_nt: TGTGCCAGCACCCAGGGAGGGCCCAACACCGGGGAGCTGTTTTTT; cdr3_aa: CASTQGGPNTGELFF
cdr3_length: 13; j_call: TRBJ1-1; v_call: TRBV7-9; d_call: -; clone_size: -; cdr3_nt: TGTGCCAGCAGCTTAGTTCAGGCCACTGAAGCTTTCTTT; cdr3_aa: CASSLVQATEAFF
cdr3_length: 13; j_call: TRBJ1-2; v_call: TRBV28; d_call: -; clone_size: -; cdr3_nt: TGTGCCAGCAGTACCCCGGGTGTACAGGGAAACACCTTC; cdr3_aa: CASSTPGVQGNTF
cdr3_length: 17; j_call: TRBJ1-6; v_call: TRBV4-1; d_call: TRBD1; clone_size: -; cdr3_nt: TGCGCCAGCAGCCAAGCCTCACAGGGGACAAATAATTCACCCCTCCACTTT; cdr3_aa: CASSQASQGTNNSPLHF
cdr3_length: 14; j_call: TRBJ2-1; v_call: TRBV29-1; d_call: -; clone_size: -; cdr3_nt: TGCAGCGTTGAAGCAGGGGCACGATACAATGAGCAGTTCTTC; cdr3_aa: CSVEAGARYNEQFF
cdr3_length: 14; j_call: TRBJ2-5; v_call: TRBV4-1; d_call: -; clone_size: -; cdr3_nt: TGCGCCAGCAGCCAAGATCTGGCAAAAGAGACCCAGTACTTC; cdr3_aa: CASSQDLAKETQYF
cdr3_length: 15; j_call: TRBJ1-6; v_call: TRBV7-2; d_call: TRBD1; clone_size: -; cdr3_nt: TGTGCCAGCAGCTCGTCAGCAGGGGGCGCGGCACCCCTCCACTTT; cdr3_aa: CASSSSAGGAAPLHF